The 9 T cell receptor beta chains given below trace back to one sample, sequenced in a study of blood T cell repertoires in COVID-19 (dated by TCRdb to the early 2020s). The library relied on the immunoSEQ multiplex PCR assay. Sourced from immuneACCESS, this table was stored by TCRdb with only in-frame sequences that have V and J called. A share of the clones is absent; for the studies checked, an unresolved V gene accounts for under half, and the remainder has no known explanation. This sample is represented by some 250,000 clones; 81% of them were singletons. The ten biggest clones cover 6% to 9.5% of the sample. The sequencing sample was made of peripheral blood. The receptors shown here come from a woman older than 75 with acute or convalescent COVID-19.

The CDR3 loop reads CASRERGGETQYF. The CDR3, as DNA: TGTGCCAGCAGGGAGCGGGGGGGAGAGACCCAGTACTTC. This chain connects TRBV12-3 or TRBV12-4 to TRBJ2-5; 10 positions match TRBD2. After removal of 6 bases from V and 4 bases from J, the junction contained 2 bases not matched to a gene. The CDR3 runs 13 residues.

This chain connects TRBV9 to TRBJ2-6, with a weak D call TRBD2 (5 bases). CDR3 length: 18 amino acids. Germline CDR1 is SGDLS and CDR2 is YYNGEE. The V end was cut by 2 bases, the J end by 2 bases, with 17 bases between. As DNA, the CDR3 is TGTGCCAGCAGCGTCTTGAGGGTGAAGTGGCCTGGGGCCAACGTCCTGACTTTC. Residues: CASSVLRVKWPGANVLTF.

The rearrangement links TRBV19 to TRBJ1-4; 7 bases map to TRBD1. Germline CDR1 is LNHDA and CDR2 is SQIVND (reference sequence). The CDR3 sequence is 15 residues long. Trimming cost V 6 bases and J 5 bases; bases outside gene matches: 9. The CDR3 DNA sequence: TGTGCCAGTAGGACAGGGATTTCCCTAAATGAAAAACTGTTTTTT. Encoded protein: CASRTGISLNEKLFF.

This chain uses TRBV19 with TRBJ2-2, with 7 bases identical to TRBD2. V lost 9 bases and J lost 4; bases outside the gene matches: 11. Germline V gene sequence: CDR1 LNHDA, CDR2 SQIVND (reference sequence). This CDR3 comprises 15 residues. Here the CDR3 reads CASLQPGTITGELFF. CDR3 nucleotide sequence: TGTGCCAGCCTCCAGCCCGGGACTATCACCGGGGAGCTGTTTTTT.

V is TRBV5-1 and J is TRBJ2-5; tentative D call: TRBD1 (5 bases). V lost 0 bases to trimming and J lost 2 bases, with 11 bases between them. The V gene's germline CDR1 is SGHRS and CDR2 YFSETQ. This CDR3 has 15 residues. CDR3 coding DNA: TGCGCCAGCAGCTTGGTAATGGACAAACAAGAGACCCAGTACTTC. Amino acid sequence: CASSLVMDKQETQYF.

This chain links TRBV3-1 (or the pseudogene TRBV3-2) with TRBJ2-7, with TRBD1 matching 7 bases. The CDR3 runs to 13 residues. Germline V CDR1 and CDR2: LGHDT, YNNKEL (reference sequence). Germline trimming cut 4 bases from V and 2 bases from J; bases unmatched to any gene: 2. The CDR3 sequence: CASSPDRPYEQYF. CDR3 sequence (DNA): TGTGCCAGCAGCCCGGACAGGCCCTACGAGCAGTACTTC.

This clone was detected once. The gene calls are TRBV18 and TRBJ2-7; the match to TRBD1 covers 11 bases. Trimming removed 8 bases from V and 4 bases from J; junction bases left unmatched: 10. The germline gives CDR1 KGHSH, CDR2 LQKENI. The CDR3 spans 15 residues. The CDR3 coding sequence is TGTGCCAGCGCGCACCCGGGACAGGGGGTTTACGAGCAGTACTTC. Its protein is CASAHPGQGVYEQYF.

V gene TRBV7-2 combines with J gene TRBJ1-2; D is ambiguous. With 1 base removed from V and 5 bases from J, the gap between germline ends came to 14 bases. The germline V gene encodes CDR1 SGHTA and CDR2 FQGNSA. The CDR3 sequence is 15 residues long. The CDR3 spells CASSLVRSAPYGYTF. For the CDR3, the DNA is TGTGCCAGCAGCTTAGTGAGGTCGGCTCCGTATGGCTACACCTTC.

This sequence joins TRBV12-5 and TRBJ1-1; D may be TRBD1 (5 bases). CDR1 is LGHNT, CDR2 FRNRAP, per germline. Trimming cost V 9 bases and J 3 bases, with 23 bases left between them. The CDR3 covers 16 residues. The CDR3 region is CASRGGSESFDTEAFF. Written as DNA, the CDR3 is TGTGCTAGCCGTGGGGGGAGTGAGAGTTTCGACACTGAAGCTTTCTTT.